Listed below are T cell receptor beta chains from one sample, sequenced in a study of vaccination effects on CD4 cells after COVID-19. Using immunoSEQ multiplex PCR, the repertoire was profiled, and TCRdb retains in-frame clones only, with some absent. The sample includes 50,000 to 70,000 clones, approximately 72% of them seen just once. No antigens are known for them. Sequenced material: CD4+ T cells from PBMCs cultured without peptide, taken before COVID-19 vaccination. Receptors originate from a human donor who had a prior SARS-CoV-2 infection. Each CDR3 is given with its conserved first and last residue. D genes are given only for firm matches. Clone size is not always given. Where it is, it says once, few, many or a class for expanded clones.

.	TRBV3-1/TRBV3-2	TRBJ1-2	.	TGTGCCAGCAGCCAAGATTTTAAGGACGGTGGCTACACCTTC	CASSQDFKDGGYTF
.	TRBV5-6	TRBJ2-3	.	TGTGCCAGCAGCTTGGTCGGGACGAGCACAGATACGCAGTATTTT	CASSLVGTSTDTQYF
.	TRBV19	TRBJ1-5	.	TGTGCCAGTAGTATAGTTTGGTATAGCAATCAGCCCCAGCATTTT	CASSIVWYSNQPQHF
once	TRBV29-1	TRBJ2-5	.	TGCAGCGTTGTCCAGATACAAGAGACCCAGTACTTC	CSVVQIQETQYF
.	TRBV5-1	TRBJ2-5	TRBD2	TGCGCCAGCAGCGCCGGGACTAGCGGGGGGGAAGAGACCCAGTACTTC	CASSAGTSGGEETQYF
many	TRBV11-3	TRBJ2-2	.	TGTGCCAGCAGCTTTAGGACAGCGAACACCGGGGAGCTGTTTTTT	CASSFRTANTGELFF
.	TRBV7-9	TRBJ2-5	TRBD1	TGTGCCAGCAGCTTAACAGGGGGCGGTAAGACCCAGTACTTC	CASSLTGGGKTQYF
.	TRBV18	TRBJ2-5	.	TGTGCCAGCTCACCGTCGTACCAAGAGACCCAGTACTTC	CASSPSYQETQYF
.	TRBV19	TRBJ2-3	.	TGTGCCAGTAGTATAGACCTTTCGGCTACGCAGTATTTT	CASSIDLSATQYF
.	TRBV15	TRBJ2-7	TRBD1	TGTGCCACCAGCCCTTCCCCGGGACAGGGCGCCTACGAGCAGTACTTC	CATSPSPGQGAYEQYF
few	TRBV2	TRBJ2-7	.	TGTGCCAGCAGAGTAGTGGGGCGGACGGAGCAGTACTTC	CASRVVGRTEQYF
.	TRBV6-5	TRBJ1-1	TRBD1	TGTGCCAGCAGGCAACAGGGGGCGGGGACTGAAGCTTTCTTT	CASRQQGAGTEAFF
once	TRBV14	TRBJ1-6	TRBD1	TGTGCCAGCAGCCAAGTGACAGGGGGCGAGTCACCCCTCCACTTT	CASSQVTGGESPLHF
.	TRBV25-1	TRBJ2-3	TRBD2	TGTGCCAGCAGTGAACCAGCCGGGAGGGACACTCACACAGATACGCAGTATTTT	CASSEPAGRDTHTDTQYF
.	TRBV30	TRBJ2-2	.	TGTGCCACGTCTGGGCTGACGGCGGTGGACACCGGGGAGCTGTTTTTT	CATSGLTAVDTGELFF
.	TRBV5-5	TRBJ1-5	.	TGTGCCAGCAGCGGAGATAGCAATCAGCCCCAGCATTTT	CASSGDSNQPQHF
few	TRBV3-1/TRBV3-2	TRBJ2-5	.	TGTGCCAGCAGCCAAGTTGCCCAAGAGACCCAGTACTTC	CASSQVAQETQYF
.	TRBV5-1	TRBJ1-5	TRBD1	TGCGCCAGCAGCCCCGGGACAGGGATCTATAGCAATCAGCCCCAGCATTTT	CASSPGTGIYSNQPQHF
.	TRBV9	TRBJ2-7	.	TGTGCCAGCAGCGACAGGGCCTCGTCGGTGCAGTACTTC	CASSDRASSVQYF
.	TRBV5-1	TRBJ1-3	TRBD1	TGCGCCAGCAGCTCTGGCTCAGGGGGGTTTGGAAACACCATATATTTT	CASSSGSGGFGNTIYF
.	TRBV11-2	TRBJ2-7	TRBD1	TGTGCCAGCAGCCCCCGGACAGGGAGGGAGCAGTACTTC	CASSPRTGREQYF
.	TRBV11-2	TRBJ2-7	.	TGTGCCAGCAGCTTTAGGACCAGTCACTCCTACGAGCAGTACTTC	CASSFRTSHSYEQYF
.	TRBV2	TRBJ1-3	.	TGTGCCAGCAGTGAAGGGATCTCCAGCTCTGGAAACACCATATATTTT	CASSEGISSSGNTIYF
.	TRBV6-5	TRBJ2-7	.	TGTGCCAGCAGCCCAAGGGAGGGGGCGAATTACGAGCAGTACTTC	CASSPREGANYEQYF
few	TRBV11-2	TRBJ2-1	.	TGTGCCAGCAGCTTAGATCGCGGCGATGAGCAGTTCTTC	CASSLDRGDEQFF
.	TRBV24-1	TRBJ2-1	.	TGTGCCACCAGTGATCCCTCGACAGGACACAATGAGCAGTTCTTC	CATSDPSTGHNEQFF
.	TRBV15	TRBJ2-7	.	TGTGCCACCAGCAGGGAAAGGGGGAACTACGAGCAGTACTTC	CATSRERGNYEQYF
.	TRBV24-1	TRBJ2-5	.	TGTGCCACCAGTGATTTCCGGGCAGGAACTCTCGAGACCCAGTACTTC	CATSDFRAGTLETQYF
.	TRBV2	TRBJ2-3	TRBD2	TGTGCCAGCAGGCTCCTGGCGGGGGGTTCGGATACGCAGTATTTT	CASRLLAGGSDTQYF
.	TRBV10-3	TRBJ2-7	TRBD2	TGTGCCATCAGTGAGTCGACTAGCGGGCTGCAGTACTTC	CAISESTSGLQYF
.	TRBV6-2/TRBV6-3	TRBJ1-5	.	TGTGCCAGCAGTTATCAGATATCAGGGCCCCAGCATTTT	CASSYQISGPQHF
.	TRBV4-2	TRBJ2-1	TRBD1	TGTGCCAGCAGCCAATTAGGGACAGACAATGAGCAGTTCTTC	CASSQLGTDNEQFF
.	TRBV4-1	TRBJ2-7	.	TGCGCCAGCAGGCCCTTCCTAGCCGCCTACGAGCAGTACTTC	CASRPFLAAYEQYF